This T cell receptor (beta chain) was documented in a study of cytomegalovirus exposure and HLA in healthy donors (dated by TCRdb to about 2017). Background on the whole study: An earlier analysis of approximately 600 of the donors reported 250 to 300 Gb of sequence data and 100 million to 140 million unique TCR beta sequences from roughly 180 million T cells. High-throughput TCR immunosequencing, statistical association of individual TCRs with disease status, and machine learning were combined to predict cytomegalovirus infection status. Donor age, sex, ethnicity and CMV serostatus were compiled together with the repertoire data. A later analysis re-examined previously published TCR beta repertoires from around 670 donors and added high-resolution HLA genotyping to investigate patterns of TCR occurrence. Among 300 to 500 genotyped donors of the cohort, an average of about 240,000 unique TCR beta nucleotide sequences was sequenced per donor, of which about 18% were non-productive. An earlier analysis of approximately 500 of the donors applied high-throughput TCR beta sequencing to assess whether each TCR beta V gene segment acted as functional or pseudogenic. An early release covering about 600 HLA-typed donors comprised approximately 290 gigabases of sequencing data and some 79 million unique TCR sequences. Five DR-DQ haplotypes were handled as single units for association and clustering, since linkage in the cohort was strong. Rather than using new phenotypic data, the later analysis identified candidate immune exposures from TCR beta sequences and from how often those sequences occurred across donors. The study aimed to test whether signatures of past pathogen exposure could be identified by cataloging public T cell receptors. The study used immunosequencing to profile the T cell repertoires of more than 650 subjects and linked those repertoires to cytomegalovirus serostatus. Among the roughly 390 genotyped donors, around 79% belonged to the genetic ancestry cluster associated with self-reported Caucasian donors. A separate validation cohort of about 110 different subjects was used in addition to the roughly 640-subject first cohort. Typing coverage differed by locus: A, B, C, DRB1 and DQB1 were typed in roughly 620-630 donors, DQA1 in about 510, DPA1 in 600 to 610, and DPB1 in approximately 450. HLA typing covered class I and class II loci at four-digit resolution. A later genetic analysis took genome-wide SNP genotypes for about 65% of the roughly 670 donors and used that subset as a discovery cohort. All discovery cohort repertoires had been generated on a single sequencing platform.

V is reduced by 4 bases and J by 11 bases, leaving a spacing of 15 bases between them. CDR1 LNHNV and CDR2 YYDKDF are derived from the germline V gene (reference sequence). The CDR3 numbers 14 residues from cysteine through phenylalanine. Of the read, only the CDR3 DNA is kept; its 42 bases are in frame from base 1. The cohort was made up of around 720 healthy bone marrow donors. Cohort members were all nominally healthy when sampled, although unrecorded immune exposures were likely present. The donor tested CMV seronegative and was one of the 352 seronegative cohort members. A peripheral blood sample was provided by each donor, and peripheral blood mononuclear cells were used for TCR beta sequencing. The Qiagen DNeasy Blood Extraction Kit was used to extract genomic DNA from the blood cell samples. Concerning this clone itself: It lacks a known antigen. No base qualities exist here, and no much larger clone lies one base off it.

The investigation overall reported the following: A later analysis found that most CMV-associated TCR beta chains appeared HLA-restricted, with HLA associations seemingly driven largely by CMV exposure. This cohort had only TCR beta chains sequenced, and the lack of alpha or paired-chain data limited which features could be detected. Roughly uniform sequencing depth across donors was assumed in presence/absence analyses, although this assumption may not hold. Compared with the roughly 700-donor mean, donors in an Asian-associated ancestry cluster had fewer N-insertions in productive TCRs, according to a later genetic analysis. In a later genetic analysis, a missense DCLRE1C variant was associated with V-gene and J-gene trimming of TCR beta chains, and the association was replicated in an independent cohort. A few of the identified cytomegalovirus-associated TCR beta chains were confirmed in vitro to be specific for cytomegalovirus antigens. Across donors, most TCR sequences were observed very rarely, whereas some public TCRs were present in many individuals. The study gave a list of roughly 150 TCR beta chains associated with cytomegalovirus. Because the 87-base-pair reads could not distinguish some IMGT-functional V segments, including TRBV6-2 and TRBV6-3, those segments were excluded. A further reported finding was that TCR beta sequences accurately predicted the HLA-A and HLA-B alleles for most subjects in the first cohort. When HLA alleles, especially DR and DQ, strongly co-occurred, TCR associations were difficult to assign to individual alleles. CMV serostatus was the only immune exposure information available for the cohort. Because some donors lacked HLA typing at each locus, the association tests relied only on the typed subset. Specific HLA alleles were associated with over 15,000 TCR beta sequences at a false discovery rate of 0.05 in a later analysis. Broadly in line with IMGT annotations, most TCR beta V segments showed up in productive rearrangements about 87% or about 30% of the time in an earlier analysis of a few hundred of the donors. A later analysis found that TCR association rates varied across HLA loci, with DRB1 alleles showing the most associated TCRs and HLA-C alleles the fewest. Linkage disequilibrium might explain the correlated functional status among segregating V segments, but an unknown experimental factor could not be ruled out. A group of highly shared sequence variants was considered likely to be a technical artifact of the sequencing pipeline. The authors suggested that the approach could potentially be generalized to other disease states and immunological phenotypes. Compared with equally common non-associated chains, HLA-associated TCR beta chains in a later analysis were more clonally expanded and had lower generation probabilities. Cytomegalovirus status was reported to be diagnosed by the classifier with high specificity and sensitivity in both the original and validation cohorts. Because counts were too low, some 16 rarely observed V segments, including chromosome 9 orphons, were excluded from the earlier analysis of some 590 of the donors. Several of the top co-occurrence clusters appeared to be linked to parvovirus B19, influenza, CMV and Epstein-Barr virus, according to a later analysis.

To prepare the library, the immunoSEQ multiplex PCR assay was applied. For the multiplex PCR, a mixture combining 60 forward primers for TCR Vbeta segments and 13 reverse primers for TCR Jbeta segments was used. The CDR3 region of rearranged TCR beta genes was amplified from genomic DNA with a multiplex PCR assay. On the Illumina HiSeq System, the amplified TCR beta libraries were sequenced as 87-base-pair reads. The original pipeline was this. Across the 640 or so repertoires, a later analysis counted approximately 75 million unique TCR beta chains, 9 million to 14 million of which were shared by at least two donors. Raw reads were error-corrected and collapsed into unique sequences by a nearest-neighbor algorithm in which closely related sequences were merged to remove PCR and sequencing errors. CDR3 sequences were aligned to IMGT reference sequences to assign V, D and J gene segments. For a sequence to be retained, a match of at least six nucleotides was required to both a V gene segment and a J gene segment. Rearrangements were called productive when the CDR3 lacked stop codons and stayed in frame with V and J; all others were non-productive. Following IMGT convention, CDR3 was defined as the stretch from the second conserved V-encoded cysteine to the conserved J-encoded phenylalanine. Sequences without an unambiguous match to a single V gene segment were excluded from the earlier analysis of a few hundred of the donors. In an earlier analysis of some 590 of the donors, V segments were called functional above 56.7% productive rearrangements and were called segregating when the between-donor standard deviation exceeded 5%. A statistical classification framework was built to diagnose cytomegalovirus status from the catalog of TCR beta chain sequences. In a later analysis, TCR nucleotide sequences were compared against IMGT/GENE-DB human TR gene sequences so that V and J genes could be assigned. A later analysis assigned CDR3 sequences and most-parsimonious VDJ recombination scenarios with the TCRdist pipeline. In a later analysis, each TCR beta chain was defined by its CDR3 amino acid sequence together with its V-gene family, and reads without a unique V-gene family were excluded. A later analysis removed 592 highly shared, low-generation-probability nucleotide sequences to deal with suspected cross-contamination and a sequencing artifact. In a later analysis, a clonal expansion index for each public chain was calculated from normalized within-repertoire ranks of inferred template counts. In a later analysis, generation probabilities were computed with a VDJ recombination model fitted to out-of-frame rearrangements, and the resulting probabilities were checked against IGoR. In a later analysis, hypergeometric tests were used to score TCR-TCR, TCR-HLA and TCR-CMV co-occurrence, with a repertoire-size bias correction applied to TCR pairs. A later analysis estimated false discovery rates by permuting HLA or CMV assignments 20 times. In a later analysis, co-occurring TCRs were grouped using DBSCAN, and TCRdist sequence similarity was added for clustering within HLA-allele-positive subsets. Repertoires with fewer than 30,000 or more than 120,000 public chains were left out of co-occurrence clustering, as were five repertoires with anomalous nucleotide sharing. The table was pulled from immuneACCESS by TCRdb, which kept in-frame rearrangements only. Such tables lose some clones; where checked, under half of the loss comes from unresolved V genes, and the rest has no known cause. That table furnishes V, J and clone size, whereas the DNA furnished D and trimming. Counted in this sample were 150,000 to 200,000 clones; around 74% of them appeared once. The ten biggest clones cover about 1.5% of the sample.

This chain is built from TRBV15 and TRBJ2-6, with TRBD1 tentatively as D gene (6 bases match). The TCR was taken from a woman in her twenties or thirties in good health and CMV-seronegative. The material sequenced was PBMCs. The CDR3 protein sequence reads: CATSTRATGDVLTF. The nucleotide sequence is TGTGCCACCAGCACCCGGGCGACAGGCGACGTCCTGACTTTC. When the CDR3 is completed using the reference TRBV15 and TRBJ2-6 genes on either side, the full variable domain is DAMVIQNPRYQVTQFGKPVTLSCSQTLNHNVMYWYQQKSSQAPKLLFHYYDKDFNNEADTPDNFQSRRPNTSFCFLDIRSPGLGDTAMYLCATSTRATGDVLTFGAGSRLTVL.